The T cell receptor (beta chain) described here comes from a study of blood T cells in healthy people across ages. The second PCR ran about 6 to 12 cycles with a sample-barcoded 5' primer and J-beta primers. TCRdb reprocessed the 5' RACE reads with MiXCR, giving one entry per CDR3 protein. The sample yields about 720,000 distinct CDR3 sequences, 22% seen once. Losses at the gene ends were 5 bases for V and 8 bases for J; bases not matched to a gene: 12. The V gene's germline CDR1 is SGHVS and CDR2 FQNEAQ. CDR3 length: 15 amino acids. The source material was blood. The source of this sequence is a man in his 70s in good health. The V gene is TRBV7-8, the J gene TRBJ1-2, with 9 positions matching TRBD1. CDR3 region: CASSTHWDRARGYTF. The CDR3 DNA sequence: TGTGCCAGCAGCACCCACTGGGACAGGGCGAGAGGCTACACCTTC.